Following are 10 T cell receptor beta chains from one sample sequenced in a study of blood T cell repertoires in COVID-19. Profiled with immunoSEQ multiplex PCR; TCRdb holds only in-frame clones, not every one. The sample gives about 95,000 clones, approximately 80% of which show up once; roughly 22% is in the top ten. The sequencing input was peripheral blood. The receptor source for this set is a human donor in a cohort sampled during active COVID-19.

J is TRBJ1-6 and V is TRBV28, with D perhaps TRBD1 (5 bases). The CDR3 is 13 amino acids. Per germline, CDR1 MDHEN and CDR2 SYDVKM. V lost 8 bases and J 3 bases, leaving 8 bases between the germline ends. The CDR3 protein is CASQGVYNSPLHF. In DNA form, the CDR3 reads TGTGCCAGCCAAGGGGTCTATAATTCACCCCTCCACTTT.

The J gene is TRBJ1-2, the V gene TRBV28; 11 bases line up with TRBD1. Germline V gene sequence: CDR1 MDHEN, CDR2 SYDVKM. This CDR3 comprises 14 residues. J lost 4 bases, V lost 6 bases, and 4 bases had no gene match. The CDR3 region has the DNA TGTGCCAGCAGCGCCGGGACAGGGGGCTATGGCTACACCTTC. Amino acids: CASSAGTGGYGYTF.

CDR3 amino acids: CASGQNRFLPDTQYF. The CDR3 coding sequence is TGCGCCAGCGGACAAAACAGGTTCCTTCCAGATACGCAGTATTTT. The chain carries TRBV5-1 and TRBJ2-3; tentatively, D is TRBD1 (5 bases). CDR1 and CDR2 (germline): SGHRS, YFSETQ. V shed 7 bases and J shed 4 bases, with 19 bases lying between them. This CDR3 region has 15 residues.

The CDR3 region is CASSDRTGETEAFF. The CDR3 DNA follows: TGTGCCAGCAGTGATCGGACAGGGGAGACTGAAGCTTTCTTT. The chain employs TRBV28 and TRBJ1-1, with 9 bases aligning to TRBD1. After removal of 5 bases from V and 5 bases from J, the junction contained 6 bases not matched to a gene. CDR3 length: 14 residues. CDR1 is MDHEN and CDR2 is SYDVKM in the germline V gene.

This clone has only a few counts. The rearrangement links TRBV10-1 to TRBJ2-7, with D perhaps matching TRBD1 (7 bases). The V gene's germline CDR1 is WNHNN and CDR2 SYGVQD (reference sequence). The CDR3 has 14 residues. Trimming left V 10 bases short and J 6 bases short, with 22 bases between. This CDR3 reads CATAKQGTLAEQYF. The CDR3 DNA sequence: TGCGCCACCGCGAAACAGGGGACACTAGCCGAGCAGTACTTC.

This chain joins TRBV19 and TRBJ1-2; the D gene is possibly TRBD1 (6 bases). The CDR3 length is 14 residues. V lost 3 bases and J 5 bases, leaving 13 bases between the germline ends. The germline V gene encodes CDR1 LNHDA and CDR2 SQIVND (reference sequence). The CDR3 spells CASSIGGAEYGYTF. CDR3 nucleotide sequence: TGTGCCAGTAGTATTGGGGGCGCGGAGTATGGCTACACCTTC.

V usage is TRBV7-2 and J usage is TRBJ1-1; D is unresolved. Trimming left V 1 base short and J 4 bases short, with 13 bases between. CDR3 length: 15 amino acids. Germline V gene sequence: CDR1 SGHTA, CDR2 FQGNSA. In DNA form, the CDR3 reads TGTGCCAGCAGCTTAGATCCAAACGGCGGCACTGAAGCTTTCTTT. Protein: CASSLDPNGGTEAFF.

CDR3 residues: CATSRDRLAASPQYF. CDR3 coding DNA: TGTGCCACCAGCAGAGATCGTCTAGCGGCCAGTCCCCAGTACTTC. The chain couples TRBV15 to TRBJ2-5, with TRBD2 identical over 7 bases. In germline, CDR1 is LNHNV, CDR2 YYDKDF (reference sequence). The CDR3 runs to 15 residues. V gave up 0 bases and J gave up 9 bases; unmatched junction bases: 10.

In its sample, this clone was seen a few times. The CDR3 is CASSEAGPYEQYF. In DNA form, the CDR3 reads TGTGCCAGCAGCGAGGCGGGCCCCTACGAGCAGTACTTC. This chain joins TRBV5-4 and TRBJ2-7; TRBD2 is a possible D gene (5 bases). Trimming shortened V by 4 bases and J by 2 bases, and 10 bases separated the two germline ends. The length of the CDR3 is 13 residues. The germline V gene has CDR1 SGHNT and CDR2 YYREEE (reference sequence).

CDR3 in amino acids: CATSRDRWDSPNEKLFF. CDR3 in DNA: TGTGCCACCAGCAGAGATCGGTGGGACAGCCCGAATGAAAAACTGTTTTTT. The V gene is TRBV15, the J gene TRBJ1-4, with 7 bases identical to TRBD1. The V gene end was trimmed by 0 bases and the J gene end by 5 bases; junction bases not matched to a gene: 9. The CDR3 covers 17 residues. Germline V gene sequence: CDR1 LNHNV, CDR2 YYDKDF (reference sequence).